A selection of T cell receptor beta chains follows, all from one sample in a study of cytomegalovirus exposure and HLA in healthy donors. Data came from immunoSEQ multiplex PCR; TCRdb stores just in-frame clones and leaves some out. The table lists about 170,000 clones, approximately 87% of them singletons. Sequenced sample: PBMCs. The receptors derive from a woman aged 25 to 45 in good health and CMV-seronegative. CDR3s include the opening cysteine and the closing phenylalanine or tryptophan. Each record gives: J gene, V gene, clone size, D gene, CDR3 protein, CDR3 DNA. The D gene is left open where the match is weak. Size tells how often a clone was seen (once, few, many) or the class of an expanded clone, and some rows leave it out.

J gene: TRBJ1-5
V gene: TRBV28
clone size: NA
D gene: NA
CDR3 protein: CASSESHGLNQPQHF
CDR3 DNA: TGTGCCAGCAGCGAATCCCACGGGCTGAATCAGCCCCAGCATTTT

J gene: TRBJ2-7
V gene: TRBV27
clone size: NA
D gene: NA
CDR3 protein: CASSLNHEQYF
CDR3 DNA: TGTGCCAGCAGTTTAAACCACGAGCAGTACTTC

J gene: TRBJ2-7
V gene: TRBV19
clone size: NA
D gene: NA
CDR3 protein: CASSSGRGTYEQYF
CDR3 DNA: TGTGCCAGTAGTTCCGGTAGGGGTACCTACGAGCAGTACTTC

J gene: TRBJ1-1
V gene: TRBV6-1
clone size: NA
D gene: NA
CDR3 protein: CASSEAGGGTEAFF
CDR3 DNA: TGTGCCAGCAGTGAAGCTGGGGGAGGGACTGAAGCTTTCTTT

J gene: TRBJ2-3
V gene: TRBV23-1
clone size: few
D gene: TRBD2
CDR3 protein: CASSQSFSLAGGRDTQYF
CDR3 DNA: TGCGCCAGCAGTCAATCGTTCAGTCTAGCGGGGGGCAGGGATACGCAGTATTTT

J gene: TRBJ1-2
V gene: TRBV6-5
clone size: once
D gene: TRBD1
CDR3 protein: CASSTGTGMQGYTF
CDR3 DNA: TGTGCCAGCAGCACCGGGACAGGGATGCAAGGCTACACCTTC

J gene: TRBJ1-2
V gene: TRBV5-1
clone size: few
D gene: NA
CDR3 protein: CASSLPTGWGGYTF
CDR3 DNA: TGCGCCAGCAGCCTTCCAACAGGGTGGGGTGGCTACACCTTC

J gene: TRBJ1-5
V gene: TRBV7-8
clone size: NA
D gene: NA
CDR3 protein: CASSFLGNQPQHF
CDR3 DNA: TGTGCCAGCAGCTTTTTAGGGAATCAGCCCCAGCATTTT

J gene: TRBJ2-2
V gene: TRBV28
clone size: NA
D gene: NA
CDR3 protein: CACSGRDYTGELFF
CDR3 DNA: TGTGCCTGCTCCGGGAGAGATTACACCGGGGAGCTGTTTTTT

J gene: TRBJ1-5
V gene: TRBV7-6
clone size: few
D gene: NA
CDR3 protein: CASSLRRDQPQHF
CDR3 DNA: TGTGCCAGCAGCTTAAGGAGAGATCAGCCCCAGCATTTT

J gene: TRBJ1-5
V gene: TRBV29-1
clone size: few
D gene: NA
CDR3 protein: CSVRMSGGVNQPQHF
CDR3 DNA: TGCAGCGTCCGAATGAGCGGCGGAGTCAATCAGCCCCAGCATTTT

J gene: TRBJ1-6
V gene: TRBV19
clone size: few
D gene: NA
CDR3 protein: CASSEDGRTSQRYSPLHF
CDR3 DNA: TGTGCCAGTAGTGAGGACGGCCGAACATCCCAGAGATATTCACCCCTCCACTTT

J gene: TRBJ1-1
V gene: TRBV7-9
clone size: NA
D gene: NA
CDR3 protein: CASSLGLGRFHTEAFF
CDR3 DNA: TGTGCCAGCAGCTTAGGTTTGGGACGGTTTCACACTGAAGCTTTCTTT

J gene: TRBJ1-2
V gene: TRBV6-5
clone size: NA
D gene: NA
CDR3 protein: CASSYGVSGYGYTF
CDR3 DNA: TGTGCCAGCAGTTACGGGGTCTCGGGCTATGGCTACACCTTC

J gene: TRBJ2-7
V gene: TRBV27
clone size: NA
D gene: TRBD2
CDR3 protein: CASSPGTSGYEQYF
CDR3 DNA: TGTGCCAGCAGTCCTGGGACTAGTGGCTACGAGCAGTACTTC

J gene: TRBJ2-2
V gene: TRBV5-4
clone size: NA
D gene: NA
CDR3 protein: CASSPRGVASNTGELFF
CDR3 DNA: TGTGCCAGCAGCCCTCGCGGGGTGGCGTCGAACACCGGGGAGCTGTTTTTT

J gene: TRBJ2-1
V gene: TRBV14
clone size: NA
D gene: TRBD2
CDR3 protein: CASSQDWEASGRGQFF
CDR3 DNA: TGTGCCAGCAGCCAAGATTGGGAGGCTAGCGGGAGAGGGCAGTTCTTC

J gene: TRBJ1-1
V gene: TRBV7-3
clone size: NA
D gene: NA
CDR3 protein: CASSPGQLNTEAFF
CDR3 DNA: TGTGCCAGCAGCCCAGGACAGTTGAACACTGAAGCTTTCTTT

J gene: TRBJ1-1
V gene: TRBV15
clone size: NA
D gene: NA
CDR3 protein: CATSTLRATEAFF
CDR3 DNA: TGTGCCACCAGCACCCTAAGAGCCACTGAAGCTTTCTTT

J gene: TRBJ2-3
V gene: TRBV7-3
clone size: NA
D gene: TRBD1
CDR3 protein: CASSSNRQGSTQYF
CDR3 DNA: TGTGCCAGCAGCTCGAACAGACAGGGCAGCACGCAGTATTTT

J gene: TRBJ2-5
V gene: TRBV21-1
clone size: NA
D gene: NA
CDR3 protein: CASSKGQAHNPQETQYF
CDR3 DNA: TGTGCCAGCAGCAAAGGACAGGCCCATAACCCACAAGAGACCCAGTACTTC

J gene: TRBJ2-7
V gene: TRBV6-5
clone size: once
D gene: TRBD2
CDR3 protein: CASSYLAEVGSEQYF
CDR3 DNA: TGTGCCAGCAGTTACCTAGCGGAGGTGGGGAGCGAGCAGTACTTC

J gene: TRBJ2-5
V gene: TRBV5-4
clone size: NA
D gene: NA
CDR3 protein: CASSLFLGLAQETQYF
CDR3 DNA: TGTGCCAGCAGCTTGTTCTTAGGGCTAGCCCAAGAGACCCAGTACTTC

J gene: TRBJ2-7
V gene: TRBV11-2
clone size: NA
D gene: TRBD1
CDR3 protein: CASSLGPGQASYEQYF
CDR3 DNA: TGTGCCAGCAGCTTAGGACCGGGACAGGCGTCCTACGAGCAGTACTTC

J gene: TRBJ1-5
V gene: TRBV5-1
clone size: NA
D gene: NA
CDR3 protein: CASSLTPGAGQPQHF
CDR3 DNA: TGCGCCAGCAGCTTGACCCCGGGAGCAGGTCAGCCCCAGCATTTT

J gene: TRBJ2-7
V gene: TRBV7-2
clone size: NA
D gene: NA
CDR3 protein: CASSLEFPPGRKYEQYF
CDR3 DNA: TGTGCCAGCAGCTTAGAGTTCCCTCCGGGTAGGAAGTACGAGCAGTACTTC

J gene: TRBJ2-7
V gene: TRBV28
clone size: NA
D gene: NA
CDR3 protein: CASSFVGAYEQYF
CDR3 DNA: TGTGCCAGCAGTTTTGTTGGGGCCTACGAGCAGTACTTC

J gene: TRBJ2-7
V gene: TRBV28
clone size: NA
D gene: NA
CDR3 protein: CASRIGTNYEQYF
CDR3 DNA: TGTGCCAGCAGGATCGGGACAAATTACGAGCAGTACTTC

J gene: TRBJ1-1
V gene: TRBV5-8
clone size: NA
D gene: NA
CDR3 protein: CASSLIPQGATEAFF
CDR3 DNA: TGTGCCAGCAGCTTGATCCCTCAAGGGGCCACTGAAGCTTTCTTT

J gene: TRBJ2-1
V gene: TRBV25-1
clone size: NA
D gene: TRBD2
CDR3 protein: CASSEFRAGGLHLNEQFF
CDR3 DNA: TGTGCCAGCAGTGAATTTCGAGCGGGGGGACTACATTTGAATGAGCAGTTCTTC

J gene: TRBJ2-2
V gene: TRBV27
clone size: NA
D gene: NA
CDR3 protein: CASSLRDTGELFF
CDR3 DNA: TGTGCCAGCAGTCTGAGGGATACCGGGGAGCTGTTTTTT

J gene: TRBJ2-6
V gene: TRBV4-1
clone size: NA
D gene: NA
CDR3 protein: CASSQRPPGTSDFVLTF
CDR3 DNA: TGCGCCAGCAGCCAACGACCGCCGGGGACCTCCGACTTCGTCCTGACTTTC

J gene: TRBJ2-7
V gene: TRBV4-1
clone size: NA
D gene: NA
CDR3 protein: CASSQVRVGRIAYEQYF
CDR3 DNA: TGCGCCAGCAGCCAAGTAAGGGTCGGCCGGATCGCCTACGAGCAGTACTTC